This T cell receptor beta chain was retrieved from a study of identifying expanded T cells in peripheral blood. The CDR3 runs to 12 residues. Looked up from germline, CDR1 is SGHTA and CDR2 is FQGNSA. Between the trimmed V and J ends, which lost 1 base and 3 bases, there was a span of 1 base. Note on this clone: Its antigen is undetermined.

The study's findings and limits: Technical replicates showed around 1.1 changed clones; approximately two weeks approximately 15; four weeks 19.

Produced via immunoSEQ multiplex PCR; TCRdb's table is partial and in-frame only. This table holds over 100,000 clones, about 87% found once. The chain joins TRBV7-2 to TRBJ1-5, with no clear D. Specimen: blood. The sequence was obtained from a person aged 18 to 75 in good health. The CDR3, as DNA: TGTGCCAGCAGCTTAGACAATCAGCCCCAGCATTTT. Encoded protein: CASSLDNQPQHF.